Detailed here is one TCR beta chain. What it binds is not known. This specimen comes from a study of beta chain features in type 1 diabetes. Study findings and constraints: There was a moderate but significant shortening of TCRB CDR3s in all four CD4+ subsets of Type 1 diabetes patients.

The study reverse transcribed the entire isolated RNA, so it sequenced expressed TCRB transcripts. The repertoire was sequenced with immunoSEQ multiplex PCR; TCRdb's copy has only in-frame clones and lacks some. In the table there are around 150,000 clones, more than 60% of which are singletons. This TCR was sampled from a man in his thirties or forties with type 1 diabetes. Input material: naive CD4+ T cells from blood.

This chain's CDR3 is CASTTGRGLGETQYF. CDR3 DNA: TGCGCCAGCACGACAGGGAGGGGGCTCGGAGAGACCCAGTACTTC. The V and J genes are TRBV23-1 and TRBJ2-5, with D perhaps given as TRBD1 or TRBD2 (7 bases each). TRBV23-1 is known as an ORF, though its function is uncertain. This CDR3 is built from 15 residues. The V gene lost 7 bases and the J gene lost 4 bases, with 19 bases spanning the gap.